What follows are 29 T cell receptor beta chains derived from one specimen sequenced in a study of blood T cell repertoires in COVID-19. Data came from immunoSEQ multiplex PCR; TCRdb stores just in-frame clones and leaves some out. The profile shows under 200,000 clones, roughly 84% of them singletons. The sequenced sample consisted of PBMCs or T cells enriched from blood (not recorded which). Every receptor here comes from a man in his 60s who had recovered from COVID-19.

This chain links TRBV7-3 with TRBJ2-5; D unclear. V shed 4 bases and J shed 2 bases, with 17 bases lying between them. The CDR3 is made up of 16 amino acids. The germline CDR1 and CDR2 sequences are SGHTA and FQGTGA. The CDR3 DNA follows: TGTGCCAGCAGCTCGTCTGCCCAGACGGGTCAAGAGACCCAGTACTTC. It encodes CASSSSAQTGQETQYF.

The chain links TRBV2 to TRBJ1-5, with D possibly matching TRBD1 (5 bases). The CDR3 has 14 amino acids. CDR1 is SNHLY, CDR2 FYNNEI, per germline. The V end lost 9 bases, the J end lost 4 bases, and 16 bases lay between the germline ends. CDR3 residues: CASTSQGTNQPQHF. The CDR3 DNA reads as TGTGCCAGTACTTCCCAGGGTACTAATCAGCCCCAGCATTTT. Based on the CDR3 plus reference TRBV2 and TRBJ1-5, the full variable domain is EPEVTQTPSHQVTQMGQEVILRCVPISNHLYFYWYRQILGQKVEFLVSFYNNEISEKSEIFDDQFSVERPDGSNFTLKIRSTKLEDSAMYFCASTSQGTNQPQHFGDGTRLSIL.

The gene calls are TRBV27 and TRBJ2-7; 10 bases align to TRBD2. Per germline, CDR1 MNHEY and CDR2 SMNVEV (reference sequence). CDR3 length: 13 residues. The junction had 2 bases not matched to a gene; V was cut back by 6 bases and J by 3 bases. The CDR3 reads CASSRTSGYEQYF. CDR3 DNA sequence: TGTGCCAGCAGCAGGACTAGCGGCTACGAGCAGTACTTC.

J is TRBJ2-1 and V is TRBV28, with 7 bases that match TRBD2. V lost 7 bases to trimming and J lost 5 bases; unmatched junction nucleotides: 5. This CDR3 contains 13 residues. Germline-derived CDR1 and CDR2 are MDHEN and SYDVKM. The CDR3 DNA sequence: TGTGCCAGCACCTTTGGGACTAACAATGAGCAGTTCTTC. Encoded protein: CASTFGTNNEQFF. Looking up the rest from reference TRBV28 and TRBJ2-1 gives the full variable domain: DVKVTQSSRYLVKRTGEKVFLECVQDMDHENMFWYRQDPGLGLRLIYFSYDVKMKEKGDIPEGYSVSREKKERFSLILESASTNQTSMYLCASTFGTNNEQFFGPGTRLTVL.

The CDR3 DNA reads TGTGCCAGCAGCGTCGGAGGCACCATATATTTT. Its translation: CASSVGGTIYF. V and J are TRBV5-6 and TRBJ1-3; D not resolved. This CDR3 has 11 amino acids. V lost 4 bases, J lost 9 bases, and 8 bases lay in between. Germline CDR1 and CDR2: SGHDT and YYEEEE.

V usage is TRBV30 and J usage is TRBJ2-3; 13 bases agree with TRBD2. J gave up 0 bases and V 1 base, and 4 bases lay outside the gene matches. The CDR3 is 17 amino acids. CDR1 GTSNPN and CDR2 SVGIG come from the germline V gene (reference sequence). The CDR3 loop is CAWSGTSGGPSTDTQYF. The CDR3 DNA follows: TGTGCCTGGAGTGGGACTAGCGGGGGACCTAGCACAGATACGCAGTATTTT.

This clone showed up just a few times. The chain carries TRBV29-1 and TRBJ1-1, with TRBD1 identical over 7 bases. V trimming: 7 bases; J trimming: 10 bases; junction bases outside the gene matches: 6. The CDR3 contains 10 residues. Germline CDR1 reads SQVTM; CDR2 reads ANQGSEA. This CDR3 reads CSDDRARAFF. DNA for the CDR3: TGCAGCGATGACAGGGCGCGAGCTTTCTTT.

In this sample, this clone turned up once. The chain combines TRBV7-6 with TRBJ1-6, with TRBD1 as a possible D gene (5 bases). This CDR3 spans 13 amino acids. CDR1 and CDR2 (germline): SGHVS, FNYEAQ. Trimming took off 5 bases at V and 13 bases at J, with 15 bases between the two ends. CDR3 protein: CASSLGRDWPLHF. In DNA, the CDR3 is TGTGCCAGCAGCCTTGGACGGGACTGGCCCCTCCACTTT.

The chain links TRBV7-6 to TRBJ2-5; 11 bases agree with TRBD2. In germline, CDR1 is SGHVS, CDR2 FNYEAQ. The trim removed 5 bases at V and 5 bases at J, leaving 10 bases unmatched. This CDR3 is built from 16 residues. In DNA, the CDR3 is TGTGCCAGCAGCCCAAATAGCGGGAGGGCGGGGGAGACCCAGTACTTC. Amino acid sequence: CASSPNSGRAGETQYF.

This chain connects TRBV15 to TRBJ2-7, with 9 bases that match TRBD1. The CDR3 runs to 14 residues. Germline V CDR1 and CDR2: LNHNV, YYDKDF (reference sequence). Trimming cost V 4 bases and J 7 bases; bases outside gene matches: 8. The CDR3 coding sequence is TGTGCCACCAGCAAACAGGGGGCGCGTAATGAGCAGTACTTC. Its translation: CATSKQGARNEQYF.

The chain has TRBV30 and TRBJ1-5; a weak D match, TRBD1 (5 bases). CDR3 length: 15 residues. The germline gives CDR1 GTSNPN, CDR2 SVGIG (reference sequence). Trimming left V 4 bases short and J 3 bases short, with 16 bases between. CDR3 amino acids: CAWNPQGKSNQPQHF. DNA of the CDR3: TGTGCCTGGAACCCGCAGGGAAAATCCAATCAGCCCCAGCATTTT.

This chain uses TRBV7-3 with TRBJ1-6, with D possibly matching TRBD1 (6 bases). Trimming removed 2 bases at V and 10 bases at J, with 9 bases between. Looked up from germline, CDR1 is SGHTA and CDR2 is FQGTGA. The CDR3 has 13 residues. CDR3 sequence reads: CASSLDRFSPLHF. Here the CDR3 DNA reads TGTGCCAGCAGCTTAGACAGGTTCTCACCCCTCCACTTT.

The chain uses TRBV28 and TRBJ2-7; D perhaps matches TRBD1 (6 bases). CDR1 is MDHEN and CDR2 is SYDVKM in the germline V gene. Trimming cost V 4 bases and J 8 bases, with 12 bases left between them. The CDR3 runs to 12 residues. The CDR3 region has the DNA TGTGCCAGCAGTTACCCAGGGGCTCAGCAGTACTTC. Its protein product is CASSYPGAQQYF.

The chain joins TRBV3-1 (or the pseudogene TRBV3-2) to TRBJ2-5; 7 nucleotides match TRBD1. This CDR3 contains 14 residues. The ends lost 5 bases at V and 6 bases at J; junction bases unmatched: 9. The V gene's germline CDR1 is LGHDT and CDR2 YNNKEL (reference sequence). The CDR3 reads CASSVSTGPKTQYF. The CDR3 coding sequence is TGTGCCAGCAGCGTATCGACAGGGCCGAAGACCCAGTACTTC.

This clone was observed once. This chain connects TRBV7-3 to TRBJ2-2; 9 bases map to TRBD1. Germline V CDR1 and CDR2: SGHTA, FQGTGA. CDR3 length: 15 amino acids. The V gene end was trimmed by 6 bases and the J gene end by 3 bases; junction bases not matched to a gene: 5. As DNA, the CDR3 is TGTGCCAGCAGATCGGACAGGGGTGACACCGGGGAGCTGTTTTTT. This gives the protein CASRSDRGDTGELFF.

The CDR3 DNA sequence: TGTGCCAGCAGCCAAGACCGGGCCGGGGGGGAGCAGTTCTTC. Translation gives CASSQDRAGGEQFF. J is TRBJ2-1 and V is TRBV3-1 (or the pseudogene TRBV3-2); TRBD2 agrees at 7 bases. CDR1 and CDR2 from the germline V gene are LGHDT and YNNKEL (reference sequence). The CDR3 sequence is 14 residues long. Trimming at V came to 0 bases and at J to 10 bases, leaving 6 bases not matched to a gene.

V usage is TRBV11-1 and J usage is TRBJ1-2; D gene unclear. The CDR3 extends over 13 amino acids. Trimming took 1 base from V and 7 from J, leaving 10 bases between them. The germline V gene has CDR1 SGHAT and CDR2 FQDESV (reference sequence). The CDR3 DNA sequence: TGTGCCAGCAGCTTAGACGGCAGCGCTGGCTACACCTTC. Translation: CASSLDGSAGYTF.

The J gene is TRBJ2-3, the V gene TRBV7-9; 11 positions match TRBD2. V trimming: 3 bases; J trimming: 7 bases; junction bases outside the gene matches: 9. Per the germline V gene, CDR1 is SEHNR and CDR2 is FQNEAQ (reference sequence). The CDR3 is 16 amino acids. The CDR3 coding sequence is TGTGCCAGCAGCTTTAGCGGGAGGGGCCCGGGTTATACGCAGTATTTT. This translates into CASSFSGRGPGYTQYF.

This sequence joins TRBV3-1 (or the pseudogene TRBV3-2) and TRBJ1-6; D might be TRBD1 (5 bases). From germline, CDR1 is LGHDT and CDR2 YNNKEL (reference sequence). The CDR3 contains 13 residues. V was cut by 4 bases and J by 11 bases, with 12 bases left in between. The CDR3 coding sequence is TGTGCCAGCAGCCTAGAGACAGCAACACCCCTCCACTTT. Amino acid sequence: CASSLETATPLHF.

The chain is built from TRBV25-1 and TRBJ1-5; TRBD1 matches at 10 bases. The CDR3 sequence is 16 residues long. Germline V lookup: CDR1 MGHDK, CDR2 SYGVNS. J lost 7 bases, V lost 6 bases, and 12 bases had no gene match. CDR3 protein: CASSGSGTGVYQPQHF. The CDR3 nucleotides read TGTGCCAGCAGCGGTTCCGGGACAGGGGTATACCAGCCCCAGCATTTT.

This clone has only a few counts. This chain uses TRBV19 with TRBJ1-1; no firm D call. The length of the CDR3 is 15 residues. V lost 0 bases, J lost 2 bases, and 10 bases lay in between. The germline CDR1 and CDR2 sequences are LNHDA and SQIVND (reference sequence). The CDR3: CASSIDGGSNTEAFF. The CDR3 bases are TGTGCCAGTAGTATAGATGGAGGGAGCAACACTGAAGCTTTCTTT.

The chain is built from TRBV7-3 and TRBJ2-3, with 15 positions matching TRBD2. CDR3 size: 16 residues. J was trimmed by 7 bases and V by 5 bases; bases with no gene match: 7. Germline V CDR1 and CDR2: SGHTA, FQGTGA. The CDR3 DNA follows: TGTGCCAGCAGCCAGATCGGACTAGCGGGAGGGAATACGCAGTATTTT. Its protein product is CASSQIGLAGGNTQYF.

The chain uses TRBV28 and TRBJ2-7; 8 nucleotides line up with TRBD1. Germline V gene lookup returns CDR1 MDHEN and CDR2 SYDVKM. V lost 7 bases, J lost 3 bases, and 11 bases stayed unmatched. This CDR3 is 15 amino acids long. The CDR3 sequence is CASTESAGGYYEQYF. The CDR3 DNA sequence: TGTGCCAGCACCGAAAGTGCAGGGGGCTACTACGAGCAGTACTTC.

J is TRBJ2-7 and V is TRBV18; tentative D call: TRBD1 (5 bases). V was shortened by 2 bases and J by 2 bases, with 7 bases between the two germline ends. This CDR3 has 13 amino acids. Germline V gives CDR1 KGHSH, CDR2 LQKENI. CDR3 sequence (DNA): TGTGCCAGCTCACCAACGGACACCTACGAGCAGTACTTC. Its protein product is CASSPTDTYEQYF.

The V and J genes are TRBV5-1 and TRBJ2-2; 9 nucleotides align to TRBD2. This CDR3 is built from 16 residues. Germline CDR1 and CDR2: SGHRS and YFSETQ. V lost 0 bases and J lost 6; bases outside the gene matches: 6. The CDR3: CASSLGVSGSPGELFF. DNA of the CDR3: TGCGCCAGCAGCTTGGGGGTTAGCGGGAGTCCCGGGGAGCTGTTTTTT.

J is TRBJ2-1 and V is TRBV5-1; 7 nucleotides align to TRBD1. Germline values: CDR1 SGHRS, CDR2 YFSETQ. This CDR3 contains 15 residues. The chain's CDR3 is CASTFRDSVDNEQFF. The CDR3 DNA reads as TGCGCTTCGACCTTCCGGGACAGTGTAGACAATGAGCAGTTCTTC.

The gene calls are TRBV28 and TRBJ1-2; no firm D call. CDR3 length equals 12 residues. V was pared by 7 bases and J by 4 bases, with 10 bases between. The germline V gene has CDR1 MDHEN and CDR2 SYDVKM. The CDR3 coding sequence is TGTGCCAGCACGGCGACTACCTATGGCTACACCTTC. The encoded protein is CASTATTYGYTF.

This clone appeared a few times. V is TRBV9 and J is TRBJ2-1; D is undetermined. Germline CDR1 is SGDLS and CDR2 is YYNGEE. This CDR3 region has 16 residues. V was clipped by 1 base and J by 3 bases, with 14 bases between them. The CDR3 loop is CASSVTAQPGYNEQFF. The CDR3 bases are TGTGCCAGCAGCGTAACGGCCCAACCGGGCTACAATGAGCAGTTCTTC. The whole variable domain, filled in from reference TRBV9 and TRBJ2-1, reads DSGVTQTPKHLITATGQRVTLRCSPRSGDLSVYWYQQSLDQGLQFLIQYYNGEERAKGNILERFSAQQFPDLHSELNLSSLELGDSALYFCASSVTAQPGYNEQFFGPGTRLTVL.

To note about this clone: One end of the junction varies from germline; a read error may be responsible. J is TRBJ2-1 and V is TRBV11-3; the D gene is possibly TRBD2 (6 bases). This CDR3 region has 16 residues. The germline V gene encodes CDR1 SGHNT and CDR2 YENEEA. CDR3 loop: CASSLGPSVSYNEQFF. The DNA for the CDR3 is TGTGCCAGCAGTTTAGGGCCTAGCGTCTCCTACAATGAGCAGTTCTTC. Full variable domain (rest looked up from reference TRBV11-3 and TRBJ2-1): EAGVVQSPRYKIIEKKQPVAFWCNPISGHNTLYWYLQNLGQGPELLIRYENEEAVDDSQLPKDRFSAERLKGVDSTLKIQPAELGDSAVYLCASSLGPSVSYNEQFFGPGTRLTVL.